Listed below are T cell receptor beta chains from one sample, sequenced in a study of cytomegalovirus exposure and HLA in healthy donors. Here immunoSEQ multiplex PCR was the method, and the copy in TCRdb shows in-frame clones only, minus some. This sample yields 170,000 or so clones, of which 78% are seen a single time; approximately 3% belongs to the top ten. Sequenced sample: PBMCs. These TCRs come from a woman between 40 and 55 years old in good health and CMV-seronegative. The conserved cysteine and the conserved F or W are not part of the CDR3 here.

TRBV6-1 | ASSAGRKGIGETQY
TRBV28 | ASSSGGYGYT
TRBV7-8 | ASSLARTDSSYNEQF
TRBV6-5 | ASSTPTGGGEAF
TRBV7-3 | ASSIGLAGGSYEQY
TRBV5-1 | ASSLEVGLAGGPFQETQY
TRBV11-2 | ASSSMGTEAF
TRBV5-1 | ASSLGGTGELF
TRBV6-5 | ASSYSPGRKTQY
TRBV7-3 | ASTPTQTGELF
TRBV4-1 | ASSTRTGKEETQY
TRBV6-5 | AIKKRGDQETQY
TRBV7-9 | ASSLTADTQY
TRBV6-1 | ASSAPSGGRYEQF
TRBV6-6 | ASSYLATANTGELF
TRBV19 | ARENQGRGTEAF
TRBV23-1 | ASSQFLNRSYGGSSGNTIY
TRBV5-1 | ASSRSGGDTDTQY
TRBV6-1 | ASSERRSYNSPLH
TRBV6-5 | ASSYSLFREDTEAF
TRBV10-3 | AIGTKAGGMGPDTQY
TRBV27 | ASRRSGSYEQY
TRBV18 | ASSPPGGQDTGELF
TRBV6-1 | ASSEEGGPNEKLF
TRBV6-5 | ASSYNRGWTEAF
TRBV28 | ASSLGAGGVNEQF
TRBV28 | ASRRTGATDTQY
TRBV11-2 | ASSLDLRRADTQY
TRBV5-4 | ASSPNSQGLYGYT
TRBV7-7 | ASSSNGLGQETQY
TRBV11-2 | ASSLVFQGNSPLH
TRBV19 | ASTPRETGAHGYT
TRBV27 | ASSLQGEADTQY
TRBV5-1 | ASSLDASGLSTDTQY
TRBV7-8 | ASSPFGQGASDTEAF
TRBV7-9 | ASSLPTGSGNTEAF
TRBV7-2 | ASSSTGQQFNQPQH
TRBV7-9 | ASSFGGTGDMNTEAF
TRBV6-5 | ASSPVLYEQY
TRBV19 | ASSSASGGTDTQY
TRBV2 | ASIRIGGTNYGYT
TRBV6-5 | ASRLTEAGEAF
TRBV2 | ASGGLGVTDTQY
TRBV5-1 | ASSFWGDGELF
TRBV14 | ASSQDPGSYEQY
TRBV9 | ASSVGQGNTDTQY
TRBV6-5 | ASSYPQASKNIQY
TRBV15 | ATSSGQGYGYT